The 30 T cell receptor beta chains given below trace back to one sample, sequenced in a study of blood T cell repertoires in COVID-19. The protocol was immunoSEQ multiplex PCR, while the TCRdb copy is restricted to in-frame clones and leaves out a portion. The table shows fewer than 95,000 clones, with roughly nine tenths occurring only once. Material for sequencing was peripheral blood. Receptor source: a male donor with acute or convalescent COVID-19.

J is TRBJ1-5 and V is TRBV30; no clear D gene. Per germline, CDR1 GTSNPN and CDR2 SVGIG (reference sequence). The CDR3 is made up of 13 amino acids. Trimming took off 2 bases at V and 1 base at J, with 6 bases between the two ends. CDR3 in amino acids: CAWSPESNQPQHF. In DNA form, the CDR3 reads TGTGCCTGGAGTCCTGAGAGCAATCAGCCCCAGCATTTT.

This sequence joins TRBV5-1 and TRBJ2-2; 9 bases fit TRBD1. Germline lookup yields CDR1 SGHRS and CDR2 YFSETQ. Trimming at V came to 5 bases and at J to 6 bases, leaving 5 bases not matched to a gene. The CDR3 has 14 residues. CDR3 residues: CASRGQGGPGELFF. In DNA, the CDR3 is TGCGCCAGCAGGGGACAGGGTGGTCCCGGGGAGCTGTTTTTT.

The chain has TRBV28 and TRBJ1-6; possibly TRBD1 for D (5 bases). The V gene's germline CDR1 is MDHEN and CDR2 SYDVKM. The V and J ends lost 5 bases and 8 bases respectively, with 7 bases between them. The CDR3 totals 12 residues. The CDR3, as DNA: TGTGCCAGCAGTCAAGGGGATTCACCCCTCCACTTT. Its translation: CASSQGDSPLHF.

The rearrangement joins TRBV7-3 to TRBJ1-1, with 7 bases matching TRBD1. J was trimmed by 5 bases and V by 4 bases; bases with no gene match: 4. CDR3 size: 13 residues. CDR1 SGHTA and CDR2 FQGTGA come from the germline V gene. As DNA, the CDR3 is TGTGCCAGCAGCTCGGGACAGCGGACTGAAGCTTTCTTT. Protein: CASSSGQRTEAFF.

CDR3 sequence reads: CASSLGAGNQPQHF. In nucleotides, the CDR3 is TGTGCCAGCAGCTTGGGGGCAGGGAATCAGCCCCAGCATTTT. This chain connects TRBV5-6 to TRBJ1-5, with TRBD1 as a possible D gene (5 bases). The CDR3 length is 14 residues. V dropped 0 bases and J dropped 4 bases, with 8 bases sitting between them. Germline CDR1 reads SGHDT; CDR2 reads YYEEEE.

This CDR3 reads CATGQGNQPQHF. Written as DNA, the CDR3 is TGTGCCACCGGACAGGGCAATCAGCCCCAGCATTTT. The chain has TRBV19 and TRBJ1-5; TRBD1 aligns across 7 bases. Germline V gives CDR1 LNHDA, CDR2 SQIVND (reference sequence). CDR3 length: 12 residues. V trimming: 10 bases; J trimming: 2 bases; junction bases outside the gene matches: 2.

The rearrangement uses TRBV25-1 and TRBJ1-6, with 7 bases matching TRBD1. V was clipped by 4 bases and J by 9 bases; unmatched bases: 3. The CDR3 sequence is 13 residues long. CDR1 is MGHDK, CDR2 SYGVNS, per germline. The CDR3 bases are TGTGCCAGCAGTGGACAGGGTGCTTCACCCCTCCACTTT. It is translated as CASSGQGASPLHF.

The V gene is TRBV6-6, the J gene TRBJ1-4, with 10 bases aligning to TRBD1. Trimming cost V 5 bases and J 0 bases; bases outside gene matches: 3. From germline, CDR1 is MNHNY and CDR2 SVGAGI (reference sequence). The CDR3 has 16 residues. CDR3 region: CASSAGQGATNEKLFF. As DNA, the CDR3 is TGTGCCAGCAGTGCCGGACAGGGGGCAACTAATGAAAAACTGTTTTTT.

This clone showed up just a few times. This rearrangement joins TRBV7-8 to TRBJ1-4; D is possibly TRBD1 (6 bases). Germline V gives CDR1 SGHVS, CDR2 FQNEAQ. V lost 5 bases, J lost 8 bases, and 18 bases lay in between. This CDR3 spans 15 amino acids. CDR3 DNA: TGTGCCAGCAGCATCCAAGGGGGGGCAGGGGAAAAACTGTTTTTT. As protein: CASSIQGGAGEKLFF.

The chain employs TRBV5-4 and TRBJ1-1, with D maybe TRBD1 (5 bases). CDR3 length: 13 residues. Trimming took off 2 bases at V and 6 bases at J, with 11 bases between the two ends. Germline assignment: CDR1 SGHNT and CDR2 YYREEE (reference sequence). Written as DNA, the CDR3 is TGTGCCAGCAGCTTTGGGAGGGACCCTGAAGCTTTCTTT. Amino acid sequence: CASSFGRDPEAFF.

The chain recombines TRBV6-5 with TRBJ1-5, with TRBD1 matching over 10 bases. The V and J ends lost 6 bases and 6 bases, in that order; junction bases with no gene match: 5. Germline CDR1 is MNHEY and CDR2 is SVGAGI. The length of the CDR3 is 14 residues. The CDR3 DNA follows: TGTGCCAGCAGCCGACAGGGGGCGAGTCAGCCCCAGCATTTT. As protein: CASSRQGASQPQHF.

J is TRBJ2-3 and V is TRBV28; the D gene is possibly TRBD2 (7 bases). Germline CDR1 reads MDHEN; CDR2 reads SYDVKM. This CDR3 has 15 amino acids. The V gene lost 3 bases and the J gene lost 2 bases, with 12 bases spanning the gap. CDR3 in amino acids: CASSLGGAFTDTQYF. DNA of the CDR3: TGTGCCAGCAGTTTGGGGGGGGCCTTCACAGATACGCAGTATTTT.

The rearrangement uses TRBV4-1 and TRBJ2-3; 8 bases align to TRBD2. The germline CDR1 and CDR2 sequences are MGHRA and YSYEKL. The V and J ends lost 1 base and 2 bases, in that order; junction bases with no gene match: 8. This CDR3 has 17 amino acids. CDR3: CASSQVDAGGDTDTQYF. The CDR3 coding sequence is TGCGCCAGCAGCCAAGTCGATGCGGGGGGAGACACAGATACGCAGTATTTT.

This clone is a singleton in its sample. This rearrangement joins TRBV5-4 to TRBJ1-6; 9 bases align to TRBD1. The J segment lost 3 bases and the V segment lost 7 bases, leaving 5 bases of the junction unmatched. There are 15 residues in the CDR3. Germline V gene lookup returns CDR1 SGHNT and CDR2 YYREEE (reference sequence). The DNA for the CDR3 is TGTGCCAGCGGGGGACAGGGCGACTATAATTCACCCCTCCACTTT. Residues: CASGGQGDYNSPLHF.

The V and J genes are TRBV21-1 and TRBJ2-5; TRBD2, the D gene given by the table, was not confirmed from the DNA. TRBV21-1 is a pseudogene. The CDR3 is 15 amino acids. This CDR3 reads CASSVTRINLETQYF. CDR3 DNA sequence: TGTGCCAGCAGCGTGACTAGGATTAACCTAGAGACCCAGTACTTC.

The CDR3 nucleotides are TGTGCCAGCAGCCCCCAGGGGCGAACAGCGTCCTACGAGCAGTACTTC. The encoded protein is CASSPQGRTASYEQYF. The chain uses TRBV27 and TRBJ2-7, with D perhaps TRBD1 (6 bases). The V gene's germline CDR1 is MNHEY and CDR2 SMNVEV (reference sequence). V was clipped by 6 bases and J by 1 base, with 19 bases between them. The CDR3 is 16 amino acids.

V is TRBV24-1 and J is TRBJ2-2; 7 bases map to TRBD1. In germline, CDR1 is KGHDR, CDR2 SFDVKD. After removal of 1 base from V and 5 bases from J, the junction contained 3 bases not matched to a gene. This CDR3 has 15 residues. CDR3 protein: CATSDFARGTGELFF. Written as DNA, the CDR3 is TGTGCCACCAGTGATTTCGCCAGGGGGACCGGGGAGCTGTTTTTT.

This chain joins TRBV5-1 and TRBJ2-1, with 11 bases that match TRBD2. CDR3 length: 17 amino acids. J lost 0 bases, V lost 4 bases, and 6 bases had no gene match. The germline CDR1 and CDR2 sequences are SGHRS and YFSETQ. The CDR3 is CASSLTSGAPSYNEQFF. The CDR3 nucleotides are TGCGCCAGCAGCCTGACTAGCGGGGCCCCCTCCTACAATGAGCAGTTCTTC.

The rearrangement uses TRBV5-1 and TRBJ1-6; a possible D gene is TRBD1 (6 bases). The V and J ends lost 4 bases and 5 bases respectively, with 19 bases between them. Germline V gene lookup returns CDR1 SGHRS and CDR2 YFSETQ. The CDR3 is 17 residues long. The CDR3 loop reads CASSPRPWTVDNSPLHF. As DNA, the CDR3 is TGCGCCAGCAGCCCTCGACCCTGGACAGTCGATAATTCACCCCTCCACTTT.

The chain carries TRBV2 and TRBJ1-1; D not certain. This CDR3 is built from 13 residues. V lost 7 bases, J lost 1 base, and 10 bases lay in between. Germline loops: CDR1 SNHLY, CDR2 FYNNEI. The chain's CDR3 is CASKEGRNTEAFF. For the CDR3, the DNA is TGTGCCAGCAAAGAAGGGAGGAACACTGAAGCTTTCTTT.

This clone was seen a handful of times. The chain links TRBV27 to TRBJ2-3, with 14 bases aligning to TRBD2. V lost 6 bases and J lost 5; bases outside the gene matches: 10. The CDR3 is 17 amino acids. Per the germline V gene, CDR1 is MNHEY and CDR2 is SMNVEV (reference sequence). CDR3: CASSRLAGGAVQDTQYF. The DNA of the CDR3 is TGTGCCAGCAGCAGACTAGCGGGGGGGGCGGTACAAGATACGCAGTATTTT.

This clone was observed a few times. The rearrangement uses TRBV11-1 and TRBJ2-2; weak D call: TRBD2 (5 bases). CDR3 length: 14 amino acids. CDR1 is SGHAT, CDR2 FQDESV, per germline (reference sequence). V was trimmed by 3 bases and J by 2 bases, leaving 7 bases between them. For the CDR3, the DNA is TGTGCCAGCAGCTTCGACTACAACACCGGGGAGCTGTTTTTT. Protein sequence: CASSFDYNTGELFF.

This sequence joins TRBV5-1 and TRBJ1-2; 12 nucleotides line up with TRBD1. This CDR3 has 16 amino acids. CDR1 and CDR2 (germline): SGHRS, YFSETQ. The V segment lost 4 bases and the J segment 2 bases; nucleotides outside the gene matches: 6. Here the CDR3 DNA reads TGCGCCAGCAGCCTACCGGGACAGGGGGCAAACTATGGCTACACCTTC. Protein sequence: CASSLPGQGANYGYTF.

This chain uses TRBV25-1 with TRBJ2-3; 11 nucleotides agree with TRBD2. CDR1 and CDR2 from the germline V gene are MGHDK and SYGVNS. J lost 2 bases, V lost 2 bases, and 9 bases had no gene match. The CDR3 totals 18 residues. The DNA for the CDR3 is TGTGCCAGCAGTGAAGGGGTTGGTAGCGGGGGGGCCACAGATACGCAGTATTTT. It encodes CASSEGVGSGGATDTQYF.

This clone was counted once. The V and J genes are TRBV29-1 and TRBJ1-3; TRBD1 agrees at 8 bases. Germline V gives CDR1 SQVTM, CDR2 ANQGSEA. V shed 4 bases, J shed 4 bases, and the junction held 9 bases outside the gene matches. CDR3 length equals 15 residues. The CDR3 protein is CSVGTGQGIGNTIYF. The CDR3 DNA reads as TGCAGCGTTGGAACAGGACAGGGAATCGGAAACACCATATATTTT.

This clone was recorded a few times. The chain combines TRBV5-4 with TRBJ2-7, with 7 nucleotides matching TRBD1. The germline V gene has CDR1 SGHNT and CDR2 YYREEE (reference sequence). The CDR3 sequence is 16 residues long. The ends lost 0 bases at V and 5 bases at J; junction bases unmatched: 11. The CDR3: CASSLAKQGSRDEQYF. CDR3 in DNA: TGTGCCAGCAGCTTGGCCAAACAGGGGAGTCGGGACGAGCAGTACTTC.

The V call is TRBV7-9, the J call TRBJ2-3; TRBD2 matches at 15 bases. After removal of 3 bases from V and 5 bases from J, the junction contained 6 bases not matched to a gene. The CDR3 consists of 17 residues. Germline-derived CDR1 and CDR2 are SEHNR and FQNEAQ (reference sequence). The CDR3 region is CASSFGGLAGGQDTQYF. CDR3 nucleotides: TGTGCCAGCAGCTTCGGGGGACTAGCGGGGGGACAAGATACGCAGTATTTT.

Here the CDR3 reads CASSIVRGGPTDTQYF. The DNA of the CDR3 is TGTGCCAGTAGTATAGTGAGGGGGGGCCCCACAGATACGCAGTATTTT. This chain joins TRBV19 and TRBJ2-3; D is perhaps TRBD2 (7 bases). The V end lost 1 base, the J end lost 2 bases, and 13 bases lay between the germline ends. The CDR3 runs to 16 residues. CDR1 and CDR2 (germline): LNHDA, SQIVND (reference sequence).

This rearrangement joins TRBV3-1 (or the pseudogene TRBV3-2) to TRBJ2-1; TRBD2 matches at 12 bases. Germline V gives CDR1 LGHDT, CDR2 YNNKEL (reference sequence). There are 16 residues in the CDR3. The trim removed 4 bases at V and 10 bases at J, leaving 11 bases unmatched. CDR3: CASSRGLAGMMSEQFF. The CDR3 DNA follows: TGTGCCAGCAGCCGCGGACTAGCGGGGATGATGTCGGAGCAGTTCTTC.

The chain joins TRBV3-1 (or the pseudogene TRBV3-2) to TRBJ2-3, with D perhaps matching TRBD2 (6 bases). V lost 6 bases and J 3 bases, leaving 16 bases between the germline ends. Germline V lookup: CDR1 LGHDT, CDR2 YNNKEL (reference sequence). The CDR3 is made up of 15 amino acids. The CDR3 bases are TGTGCCAGCAGTCGGGTGGGGGGTAGGACAGATACGCAGTATTTT. It is translated as CASSRVGGRTDTQYF.